Here is one T cell receptor beta chain with its context. The antigen remains undetermined. This record comes from a study of blood T cells in healthy people across ages. General study findings and limits: Long-lived donors carried more naive CD4+ cells and greater diversity than aged donors.

From germline, CDR1 is MDHEN and CDR2 SYDVKM. V lost 3 bases and J lost 3; bases outside the gene matches: 7. This CDR3 region has 16 residues. Primers used in a second PCR of about 7 to 12 cycles were a sample-barcoded 5' primer and a J-beta primer mix. Each cDNA molecule was tagged by a template-switch adaptor with 12 random nucleotides. TCRdb re-analysed the 5' RACE reads in MiXCR, keeping a single row per CDR3 protein. The table lists about 720,000 distinct CDR3 sequences, 22% of them singletons, with roughly 22% in the top ten. The V call is TRBV28, the J call TRBJ2-7; 11 nucleotides line up with TRBD2. The receptor was isolated from a man in his 70s in good health. Sequencing was done on a sample of blood. The CDR3: CASSFYLAGGYYEQYF. CDR3 nucleotide sequence: TGTGCCAGCAGTTTCTACCTAGCGGGAGGTTACTACGAGCAGTACTTC. Supplemented by reference TRBV28 and TRBJ2-7, the full variable domain reads DVKVTQSSRYLVKRTGEKVFLECVQDMDHENMFWYRQDPGLGLRLIYFSYDVKMKEKGDIPEGYSVSREKKERFSLILESASTNQTSMYLCASSFYLAGGYYEQYFGPGTRLTVT.